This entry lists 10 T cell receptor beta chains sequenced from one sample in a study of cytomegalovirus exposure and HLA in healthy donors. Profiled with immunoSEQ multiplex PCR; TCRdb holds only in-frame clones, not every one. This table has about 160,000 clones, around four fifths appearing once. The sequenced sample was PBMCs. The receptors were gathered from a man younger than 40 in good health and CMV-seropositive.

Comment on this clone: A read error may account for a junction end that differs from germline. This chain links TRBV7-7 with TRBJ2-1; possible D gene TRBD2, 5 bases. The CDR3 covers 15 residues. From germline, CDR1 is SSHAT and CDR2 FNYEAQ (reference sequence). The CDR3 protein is CASSSGMSSYNEQFF. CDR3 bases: TGTGCTAGCAGCTCCGGGATGAGCTCCTACAATGAGCAGTTCTTC.

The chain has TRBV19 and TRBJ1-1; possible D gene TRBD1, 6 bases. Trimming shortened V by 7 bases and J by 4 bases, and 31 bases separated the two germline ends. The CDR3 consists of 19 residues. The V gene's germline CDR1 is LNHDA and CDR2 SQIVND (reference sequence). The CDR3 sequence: CASTESRGQRGVQGTEAFF. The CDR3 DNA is TGTGCCAGTACCGAATCCCGAGGGCAGAGGGGAGTACAGGGCACTGAAGCTTTCTTT.

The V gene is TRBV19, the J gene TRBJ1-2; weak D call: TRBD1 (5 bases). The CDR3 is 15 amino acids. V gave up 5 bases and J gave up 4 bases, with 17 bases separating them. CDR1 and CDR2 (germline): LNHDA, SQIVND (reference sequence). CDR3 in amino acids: CASSPHIRQGYGYTF. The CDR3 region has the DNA TGTGCCAGTAGTCCCCACATCCGGCAGGGCTATGGCTACACCTTC. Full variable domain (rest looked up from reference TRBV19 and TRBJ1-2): DGGITQSPKYLFRKEGQNVTLSCEQNLNHDAMYWYRQDPGQGLRLIYYSQIVNDFQKGDIAEGYSVSREKKESFPLTVTSAQKNPTAFYLCASSPHIRQGYGYTFGSGTRLTVV.

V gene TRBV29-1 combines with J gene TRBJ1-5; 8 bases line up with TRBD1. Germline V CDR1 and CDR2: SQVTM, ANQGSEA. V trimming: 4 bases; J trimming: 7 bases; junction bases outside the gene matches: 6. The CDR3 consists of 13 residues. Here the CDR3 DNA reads TGCAGCGTTGGGGGACAGGCAGGACAGCCCCAGCATTTT. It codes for CSVGGQAGQPQHF.

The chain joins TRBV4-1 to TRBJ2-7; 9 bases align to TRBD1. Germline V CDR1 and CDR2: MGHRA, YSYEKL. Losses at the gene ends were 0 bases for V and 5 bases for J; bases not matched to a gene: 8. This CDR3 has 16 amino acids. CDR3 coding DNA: TGCGCCAGCAGCCAAGATCGACAGGGGGGTAGGAACGAGCAGTACTTC. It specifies CASSQDRQGGRNEQYF.

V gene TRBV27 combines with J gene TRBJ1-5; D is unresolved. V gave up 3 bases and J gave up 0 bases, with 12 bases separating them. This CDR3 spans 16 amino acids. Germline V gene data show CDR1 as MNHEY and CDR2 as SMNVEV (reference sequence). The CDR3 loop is CASSLDGGYSNQPQHF. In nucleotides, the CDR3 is TGTGCCAGCAGTTTGGACGGAGGATATAGCAATCAGCCCCAGCATTTT.

The CDR3 spells CASSAPSGGLYEQYF. The CDR3 DNA reads TGTGCCAGCAGCGCCCCTAGCGGGGGGCTGTACGAGCAGTACTTC. This chain uses TRBV5-6 with TRBJ2-7; 11 bases are shared with TRBD2. V dropped 4 bases and J dropped 4; count of bases not matched to a gene: 7. This CDR3 spans 15 amino acids. Germline V gene lookup returns CDR1 SGHDT and CDR2 YYEEEE.

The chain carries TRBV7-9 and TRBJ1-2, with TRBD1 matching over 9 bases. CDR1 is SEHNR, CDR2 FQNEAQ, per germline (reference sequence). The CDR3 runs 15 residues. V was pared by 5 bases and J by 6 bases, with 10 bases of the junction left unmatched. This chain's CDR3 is CASSPGVGQGHGYTF. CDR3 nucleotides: TGTGCCAGCAGCCCGGGGGTAGGACAGGGGCATGGCTACACCTTC.

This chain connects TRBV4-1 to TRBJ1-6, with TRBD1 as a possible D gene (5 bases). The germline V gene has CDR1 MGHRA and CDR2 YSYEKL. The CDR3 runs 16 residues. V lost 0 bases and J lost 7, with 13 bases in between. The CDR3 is CASSQDRPGVNSPLHF. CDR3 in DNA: TGCGCCAGCAGCCAAGATCGGCCGGGGGTAAATTCACCCCTCCACTTT.

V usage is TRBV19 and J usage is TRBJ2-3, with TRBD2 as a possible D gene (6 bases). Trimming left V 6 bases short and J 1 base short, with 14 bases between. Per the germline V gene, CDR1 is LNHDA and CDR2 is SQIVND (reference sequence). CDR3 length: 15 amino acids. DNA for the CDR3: TGTGCCAGTAGCATCGGAGGGTCCGGCACAGATACGCAGTATTTT. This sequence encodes CASSIGGSGTDTQYF.